A single sample gave rise to the 32 T cell receptor beta chains below, sequenced in a study of naive and memory T cell subsets. The beta constant-region primer was an equimolar mix of two oligonucleotides covering TRBC1 and TRBC2. MiXCR was run by TCRdb on the UMI-ligation and nested PCR reads, yielding one entry per CDR3 protein. The table has 150,000 or so distinct CDR3 sequences, about 17% seen once; the top ten hold around 0.14%. Material: naive CD4+ T cells from blood. These receptors were collected from a human donor in good health.

This clonotype showed up just a few times. The V gene is TRBV4-1, the J gene TRBJ2-7; 10 nucleotides align to TRBD2. The CDR3 covers 15 residues. Germline loops: CDR1 MGHRA, CDR2 YSYEKL. The junction had 6 bases not matched to a gene; V was cut back by 2 bases and J by 5 bases. CDR3 DNA: TGCGCCAGCAGCCAAACTACTAGCGGGATCAACGAGCAGTACTTC. Its protein product is CASSQTTSGINEQYF.

The chain joins TRBV19 to TRBJ2-2; D ambiguous. The CDR3 length is 16 residues. Germline values: CDR1 LNHDA, CDR2 SQIVND (reference sequence). V lost 4 bases, J lost 7 bases, and 19 bases lay in between. CDR3 amino acids: CASSTHTLRVIGELFF. The CDR3, as DNA: TGTGCCAGTAGTACCCATACCCTTAGGGTGATCGGGGAGCTGTTTTTT.

The J gene is TRBJ2-3, the V gene TRBV10-3, with TRBD2 matching over 8 bases. V gave up 5 bases and J gave up 0 bases; unmatched junction bases: 7. The CDR3 length is 16 residues. The germline gives CDR1 ENHRY, CDR2 SYGVKD. CDR3 DNA: TGTGCCATCAGTCAGCGGGAGACCCCTAGCACAGATACGCAGTATTTT. It yields the protein CAISQRETPSTDTQYF.

This chain links TRBV12-3 or TRBV12-4 with TRBJ1-4; weak D call: TRBD1 (6 bases). This CDR3 spans 14 amino acids. With 3 bases removed from V and 10 bases from J, the gap between germline ends came to 15 bases. Here the CDR3 DNA reads TGTGCCAGCAGTTTGTCGGGGGCGCTTGGAAAACTGTTTTTT. Translated: CASSLSGALGKLFF.

This chain joins TRBV4-3 and TRBJ1-3, with unresolved D. Trimming removed 0 bases at V and 0 bases at J, with 6 bases between. The CDR3 runs to 15 residues. From germline, CDR1 is LGHNA and CDR2 YSLEER. The CDR3 sequence: CASSQDLSSGNTIYF. The CDR3 nucleotides read TGCGCCAGCAGCCAAGATCTGAGCTCTGGAAACACCATATATTTT.

V and J are TRBV10-3 and TRBJ2-1; no clear D. The V gene lost 0 bases and the J gene lost 6 bases, with 6 bases spanning the gap. This CDR3 comprises 13 residues. Germline lookup yields CDR1 ENHRY and CDR2 SYGVKD. The CDR3 DNA sequence: TGTGCCATCAGTGAGTCGAATCTCAATGAGCAGTTCTTC. Translating gives CAISESNLNEQFF.

This clonotype appeared a few times. The V call is TRBV6-6, the J call TRBJ2-2; TRBD1 matches at 10 bases. The germline CDR1 and CDR2 sequences are MNHNY and SVGAGI (reference sequence). V trimming: 6 bases; J trimming: 1 base; junction bases outside the gene matches: 5. The CDR3 is made up of 16 amino acids. The CDR3: CASRHRTGGNTGELFF. The CDR3, as DNA: TGTGCCAGCAGGCATCGGACAGGGGGGAACACCGGGGAGCTGTTTTTT.

This clonotype showed up many times. This chain joins TRBV27 and TRBJ2-1, with 9 bases lining up with TRBD1. Germline V gives CDR1 MNHEY, CDR2 SMNVEV (reference sequence). The length of the CDR3 is 17 residues. Trimming cost V 4 bases and J 9 bases; bases outside gene matches: 16. CDR3 nucleotides: TGTGCCAGCAGTTCACCTCGCGACAGGGGGGTCTGGGGTGAGCAGTTCTTC. It specifies CASSSPRDRGVWGEQFF.

The rearrangement uses TRBV18 and TRBJ1-1, with 9 bases aligning to TRBD1. V was clipped by 5 bases and J by 4 bases; unmatched bases: 11. Germline-derived CDR1 and CDR2 are KGHSH and LQKENI. This CDR3 contains 16 residues. CDR3 sequence (DNA): TGTGCCAGCTCAGCAGGGACAGGGAGAGGGGGCACTGAAGCTTTCTTT. Protein sequence: CASSAGTGRGGTEAFF. Looking up the rest from reference TRBV18 and TRBJ1-1 gives the full variable domain: NAGVMQNPRHLVRRRGQEARLRCSPMKGHSHVYWYRQLPEEGLKFMVYLQKENIIDESGMPKERFSAEFPKEGPSILRIQQVVRGDSAAYFCASSAGTGRGGTEAFFGQGTRLTVV.

This sequence joins TRBV20-1 and TRBJ2-3, with D possibly matching TRBD2 (6 bases). Germline CDR1 and CDR2: DFQATT and SNEGSKA (reference sequence). There are 17 residues in the CDR3. Trimming removed 2 bases at V and 2 bases at J, with 20 bases between. The CDR3, as DNA: TGCAGTGCTAGACCCGGACTAACCGACCTTCACACAGATACGCAGTATTTT. Its protein is CSARPGLTDLHTDTQYF.

The rearrangement uses TRBV6-1 and TRBJ2-3; TRBD2 aligns across 8 bases. The CDR3 is 15 residues long. V was pared by 3 bases and J by 1 base, with 3 bases of the junction left unmatched. Germline-derived CDR1 and CDR2 are MNHNS and SASEGT. CDR3 in DNA: TGTGCCAGCAGTGACGGGACTAGTCGCACAGATACGCAGTATTTT. As protein: CASSDGTSRTDTQYF.

This CDR3 is CASSYGPKDTQYF. The CDR3 DNA reads TGTGCCAGCAGCTACGGACCTAAAGATACGCAGTATTTT. V usage is TRBV7-2 and J usage is TRBJ2-3; D is unclear. Germline V gene lookup returns CDR1 SGHTA and CDR2 FQGNSA. V was pared by 4 bases and J by 5 bases, with 10 bases between. The CDR3 has 13 amino acids. Based on the CDR3 plus reference TRBV7-2 and TRBJ2-3, the full variable domain is GAGVSQSPSNKVTEKGKDVELRCDPISGHTALYWYRQSLGQGLEFLIYFQGNSAPDKSGLPSDRFSAERTGGSVSTLTIQRTQQEDSAVYLCASSYGPKDTQYFGPGTRLTVL.

This clonotype turned up a few times. The V call is TRBV4-2, the J call TRBJ2-3; D might be TRBD2 (5 bases). V was trimmed by 0 bases and J by 2 bases, leaving 12 bases between them. The V gene's germline CDR1 is LGHNA and CDR2 YNFKEQ. This CDR3 is 16 amino acids long. The CDR3 nucleotides read TGTGCCAGCAGCCAAGATGGAGGTAGCCCCACAGATACGCAGTATTTT. As protein: CASSQDGGSPTDTQYF.

V usage is TRBV20-1 and J usage is TRBJ2-7, with 9 bases identical to TRBD2. Germline V gives CDR1 DFQATT, CDR2 SNEGSKA (reference sequence). The CDR3 spans 16 residues. The V and J ends lost 1 base and 0 bases, in that order; junction bases with no gene match: 7. DNA for the CDR3: TGCAGTGCTAGAGCTCCGGGTAGCGGGAGCTCCTACGAGCAGTACTTC. It yields the protein CSARAPGSGSSYEQYF.

This clonotype was observed a few times. CDR3 region: CASSLVGEAFF. The DNA of the CDR3 is TGTGCCAGCAGCTTGGTCGGTGAAGCTTTCTTT. This sequence joins TRBV5-6 and TRBJ1-1; D unclear. The CDR3 extends over 11 amino acids. V lost 0 bases to trimming and J lost 7 bases, with 4 bases between them. Germline values: CDR1 SGHDT, CDR2 YYEEEE.

The J gene is TRBJ2-7, the V gene TRBV5-1, with D maybe TRBD2 (6 bases). V was clipped by 2 bases and J by 3 bases, with 9 bases between them. The CDR3 is made up of 13 amino acids. Germline CDR1 reads SGHRS; CDR2 reads YFSETQ. CDR3 nucleotide sequence: TGCGCCAGCAGCTTCGGGACTTACTACGAGCAGTACTTC. It encodes CASSFGTYYEQYF.

This clonotype was counted between two and nine times. The genes are TRBV7-2 and TRBJ2-7, with 12 bases fitting TRBD2. Trimming at V came to 3 bases and at J to 2 bases, leaving 5 bases not matched to a gene. Germline lookup yields CDR1 SGHTA and CDR2 FQGNSA. This CDR3 contains 16 residues. The CDR3 sequence is CASSLTSGSQTYEQYF. CDR3 coding DNA: TGTGCCAGCAGCTTGACTAGCGGGAGCCAAACCTACGAGCAGTACTTC.

This clonotype showed up just a few times. The chain carries TRBV10-3 and TRBJ1-1; unclear D gene. The V and J ends lost 6 bases and 2 bases respectively, with 16 bases between them. This CDR3 region has 15 residues. Germline V gene data show CDR1 as ENHRY and CDR2 as SYGVKD. The CDR3 reads CAISEAGPGNTEAFF. DNA of the CDR3: TGTGCCATCAGCGAAGCCGGACCGGGAAACACTGAAGCTTTCTTT.

The rearrangement links TRBV27 to TRBJ1-2; a possible D gene is TRBD1 (6 bases). CDR3 size: 15 residues. The ends were cut back, 4 bases at V and 5 bases at J, with 17 bases in the middle. From germline, CDR1 is MNHEY and CDR2 SMNVEV (reference sequence). The CDR3 coding sequence is TGTGCCAGCAGTTCTAAGAGGGGGGCAGAGTATGGCTACACCTTC. Residues: CASSSKRGAEYGYTF.

V usage is TRBV19 and J usage is TRBJ2-1, with D hard to call. V was shortened by 3 bases and J by 4 bases, with 13 bases between the two germline ends. Per the germline V gene, CDR1 is LNHDA and CDR2 is SQIVND (reference sequence). CDR3 length equals 15 residues. CDR3 in amino acids: CASSIEAGRYNEQFF. The CDR3 DNA reads TGTGCCAGTAGTATCGAGGCCGGCCGTTACAATGAGCAGTTCTTC.

The CDR3 sequence is CASSYDEKLFF. CDR3 nucleotides: TGTGCCAGCAGTTACGATGAAAAACTGTTTTTT. The chain carries TRBV6-8 and TRBJ1-4; no reliable D call. Germline V CDR1 and CDR2: MNHGY, SAAAGT. Trimming left V 2 bases short and J 6 bases short, with 1 base between. The CDR3 extends over 11 amino acids.

The chain is built from TRBV7-8 and TRBJ2-5; no clear D gene. V was trimmed by 0 bases and J by 2 bases, leaving 7 bases between them. Germline CDR1 reads SGHVS; CDR2 reads FQNEAQ. The CDR3 is 14 residues long. The CDR3: CASSLAICQETQYF. The CDR3, as DNA: TGTGCCAGCAGCTTAGCAATCTGTCAAGAGACCCAGTACTTC.

The table lists this clonotype with a few counts. The chain couples TRBV18 to TRBJ1-2; 8 bases agree with TRBD1. This CDR3 comprises 13 residues. CDR1 and CDR2 from the germline V gene are KGHSH and LQKENI. J gave up 8 bases and V 0 bases, and 2 bases lay outside the gene matches. The CDR3: CASSPPSGGGYTF. CDR3 sequence (DNA): TGTGCCAGCTCACCACCCTCAGGGGGCGGCTACACCTTC.

This clonotype was observed a few times. In nucleotides, the CDR3 is TGTGCCAGCAGCAGGGCCAGCTACGAGCAGTACTTC. Amino acid sequence: CASSRASYEQYF. The chain has TRBV2 and TRBJ2-7; tentatively, D is TRBD1 (5 bases). This CDR3 contains 12 residues. V was cut by 6 bases and J by 3 bases, with 9 bases left in between. Germline CDR1 is SNHLY and CDR2 is FYNNEI.

The table lists this clonotype with a few counts. J is TRBJ2-1 and V is TRBV2; D is ambiguous. V was cut by 4 bases and J by 3 bases, with 7 bases left in between. This CDR3 comprises 13 residues. Germline CDR1 reads SNHLY; CDR2 reads FYNNEI. The CDR3 bases are TGTGCCAGCAGTGGCCTCGACTACAATGAGCAGTTCTTC. Amino acids: CASSGLDYNEQFF. Full variable domain (remainder filled in from reference TRBV2 and TRBJ2-1): EPEVTQTPSHQVTQMGQEVILRCVPISNHLYFYWYRQILGQKVEFLVSFYNNEISEKSEIFDDQFSVERPDGSNFTLKIRSTKLEDSAMYFCASSGLDYNEQFFGPGTRLTVL.

CDR3 bases: TGTGCCAGCAGCTGGACTAGCGGCCTTGGGACAGATACGCAGTATTTT. Its translation: CASSWTSGLGTDTQYF. This chain links TRBV7-2 with TRBJ2-3, with 10 bases fitting TRBD2. The CDR3 has 16 amino acids. J was trimmed by 3 bases and V by 4 bases; bases with no gene match: 7. Germline V gene sequence: CDR1 SGHTA, CDR2 FQGNSA.

This clonotype was picked up many times. The gene calls are TRBV5-1 and TRBJ2-1; 11 bases fit TRBD2. The CDR3 sequence is 15 residues long. CDR1 is SGHRS and CDR2 is YFSETQ in the germline V gene. With 4 bases clipped from V and 3 bases from J, the junction kept 3 bases outside the gene matches. The CDR3 reads CASSPSGGNYNEQFF. CDR3 DNA: TGCGCCAGCAGCCCTAGCGGGGGGAACTACAATGAGCAGTTCTTC. The variable domain in full, with the rest retrieved from reference TRBV5-1 and TRBJ2-1, is KAGVTQTPRYLIKTRGQQVTLSCSPISGHRSVSWYQQTPGQGLQFLFEYFSETQRNKGNFPGRFSGRQFSNSRSEMNVSTLELGDSALYLCASSPSGGNYNEQFFGPGTRLTVL.

V is TRBV4-1 and J is TRBJ1-1; D is uncertain. Per germline, CDR1 MGHRA and CDR2 YSYEKL. Between the trimmed V and J ends, which lost 2 bases and 3 bases, there was a span of 19 bases. The CDR3 sequence is 17 residues long. The CDR3 DNA reads TGCGCCAGCAGCCAAACTAGATTTTGGAGTAGCGACACTGAAGCTTTCTTT. This codes for CASSQTRFWSSDTEAFF.

The chain combines TRBV29-1 with TRBJ2-7; TRBD1 agrees at 8 bases. The CDR3 runs to 13 residues. Germline CDR1 is SQVTM and CDR2 is ANQGSEA. The trim removed 2 bases at V and 2 bases at J, leaving 2 bases unmatched. DNA for the CDR3: TGCAGCGTTGAAAGGACAGGGACCTACGAGCAGTACTTC. Its protein product is CSVERTGTYEQYF.

The rearrangement links TRBV19 to TRBJ1-2; D unclear. The length of the CDR3 is 15 residues. Trimming cost V 7 bases and J 0 bases, with 15 bases left between them. Germline V gives CDR1 LNHDA, CDR2 SQIVND (reference sequence). CDR3 protein: CASKWSWEANYGYTF. DNA of the CDR3: TGTGCCAGTAAGTGGAGCTGGGAGGCTAACTATGGCTACACCTTC.

The chain's CDR3 is CASSRPGGAHNEQFF. The CDR3 DNA is TGCGCCAGCAGCCGGCCAGGGGGCGCCCACAATGAGCAGTTCTTC. J is TRBJ2-1 and V is TRBV4-1, with 8 bases identical to TRBD1. V shed 4 bases and J 5 bases; nucleotides not matched to a gene: 7. The CDR3 totals 15 residues. Looked up from germline, CDR1 is MGHRA and CDR2 is YSYEKL.

The chain couples TRBV7-3 to TRBJ2-3; weak D call: TRBD1 (8 bases). V was pared by 6 bases and J by 6 bases, with 19 bases between. There are 15 residues in the CDR3. Germline V gene lookup returns CDR1 SGHTA and CDR2 FQGTGA. The DNA of the CDR3 is TGTGCCAGCAGGGGGGGGACAGGCGAGATGGATACGCAGTATTTT. Its protein product is CASRGGTGEMDTQYF.